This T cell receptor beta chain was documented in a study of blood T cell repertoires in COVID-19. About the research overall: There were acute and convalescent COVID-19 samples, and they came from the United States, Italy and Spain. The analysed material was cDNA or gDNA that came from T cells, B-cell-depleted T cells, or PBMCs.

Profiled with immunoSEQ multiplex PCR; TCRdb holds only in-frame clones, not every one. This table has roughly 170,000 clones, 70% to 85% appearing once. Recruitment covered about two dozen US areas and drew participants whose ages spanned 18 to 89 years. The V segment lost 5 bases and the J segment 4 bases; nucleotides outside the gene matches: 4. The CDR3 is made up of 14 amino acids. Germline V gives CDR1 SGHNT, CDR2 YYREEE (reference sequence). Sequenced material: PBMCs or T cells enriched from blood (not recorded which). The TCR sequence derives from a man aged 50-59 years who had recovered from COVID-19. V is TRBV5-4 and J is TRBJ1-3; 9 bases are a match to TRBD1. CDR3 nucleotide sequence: TGTGCCAGCAGTACACAGGGGGCAGGAAACACCATATATTTT. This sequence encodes CASSTQGAGNTIYF. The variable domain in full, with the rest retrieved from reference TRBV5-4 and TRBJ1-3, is ETGVTQSPTHLIKTRGQQVTLRCSSQSGHNTVSWYQQALGQGPQFIFQYYREEENGRGNFPPRFSGLQFPNYSSELNVNALELDDSALYLCASSTQGAGNTIYFGEGSWLTVV.